This TCR beta chain was sequenced in a study of blood T cell repertoires in COVID-19. At the level of the study: The United States, Italy and Spain supplied acute and convalescent COVID-19 samples. T cells, B-cell-depleted T cells, or PBMCs provided the cDNA or gDNA that served as material.

Original methodology: Nucleated cell counts were estimated from reference gene primer amplification. Produced via immunoSEQ multiplex PCR; TCRdb's table is partial and in-frame only. From that table come the V and J calls and clone size; the DNA was used to work out D and trimming. Of approximately 190,000 clones in the sample, approximately 90% were seen once. Germline CDR1 and CDR2: SGHNT and YYREEE (reference sequence). The length of the CDR3 is 15 residues. Unmatched junction bases numbered 10, after V lost 3 bases and J lost 5 bases. The source is a man in his fifties or sixties with acute or convalescent COVID-19. The chain has TRBV5-4 and TRBJ2-7; 8 bases align to TRBD2. Sequencing was done on a sample of peripheral blood. The CDR3 loop is CASSSQTSVGHEQYF. In DNA, the CDR3 is TGTGCCAGCAGCTCCCAGACTAGCGTTGGCCACGAGCAGTACTTC.